The sequence of this T cell receptor beta chain was determined in a study of blood T cell repertoires in COVID-19. Study at large: The cDNA or gDNA used as material had been derived from T cells, B-cell-depleted T cells, or PBMCs.

Data came from immunoSEQ multiplex PCR; TCRdb stores just in-frame clones and leaves some out. The table shows 400,000 or so clones, with 75% to 90% occurring only once. Trimming pared 4 bases from V and 5 bases from J, leaving 14 bases between. CDR3 length: 15 amino acids. CDR1 SGHVS and CDR2 FNYEAQ come from the germline V gene. The clonotype originates from a middle-aged woman with COVID-19, enrolled during active disease. Sequencing was done on a sample of peripheral blood. This chain links TRBV7-6 with TRBJ2-2; D possibly corresponds to TRBD2 (5 bases). The CDR3 nucleotides are TGTGCCAGCAGCTCGGTCGTCGCGGGTACCGGGGAGCTGTTTTTT. This gives the protein CASSSVVAGTGELFF.